These 22 T cell receptor beta chains came from one sample sequenced in a study of blood T cell dynamics during melanoma immunotherapy. The repertoire was sequenced with immunoSEQ multiplex PCR; TCRdb's copy has only in-frame clones and lacks some. The sample contains 15,000 to 20,000 clones, 65% to 90% of which appear only once. Time point noted: pre-treatment baseline. The specimen comprised blood, sampled from a patient treated with checkpoint blockade. The receptors were gathered from a human donor with melanoma.

The genes are TRBV4-2 and TRBJ2-7; 9 nucleotides align to TRBD2. Trimming took 1 base from V and 1 from J; bases not matched to a gene: 11. The CDR3 loop spans 18 amino acids. The V gene's germline CDR1 is LGHNA and CDR2 YNFKEQ. The CDR3 sequence is CASSQGNPGTSLSYEQYF. The DNA for the CDR3 is TGTGCCAGCAGCCAAGGAAATCCCGGGACTAGCTTGTCCTACGAGCAGTACTTC.

The chain combines TRBV5-6 with TRBJ1-1; 9 bases map to TRBD1. CDR1 is SGHDT and CDR2 is YYEEEE in the germline V gene. The CDR3 has 15 residues. Losses at the gene ends were 0 bases for V and 5 bases for J; bases not matched to a gene: 5. CDR3 coding DNA: TGTGCCAGCAGCTTGGGGTGGACAGGGGAAACTGAAGCTTTCTTT. As protein: CASSLGWTGETEAFF.

This clone was detected only a few times. V gene TRBV7-8 combines with J gene TRBJ1-2; 7 positions agree with TRBD1. The J segment lost 0 bases and the V segment lost 3 bases, leaving 1 base of the junction unmatched. Germline CDR1 is SGHVS and CDR2 is FQNEAQ. The CDR3 covers 14 residues. The CDR3 coding sequence is TGTGCCAGCAGCTTGGGGACAGCTAACTATGGCTACACCTTC. Its protein product is CASSLGTANYGYTF.

V and J are TRBV4-2 and TRBJ1-2; D unresolved. The CDR3 loop spans 14 amino acids. The germline CDR1 and CDR2 sequences are LGHNA and YNFKEQ. V was clipped by 1 base and J by 10 bases, with 16 bases between them. CDR3 residues: CASSQANARLTYTF. CDR3 sequence (DNA): TGTGCCAGCAGCCAAGCAAACGCCAGGCTAACCTACACCTTC.

This clone was counted once. The CDR3 loop is CASSRGGTANYEQYF. CDR3 nucleotides: TGCGCCAGCAGCCGGGGAGGGACAGCTAACTACGAGCAGTACTTC. The rearrangement joins TRBV5-1 to TRBJ2-7; either TRBD1 or TRBD2 may fit D (7 bases each). This CDR3 spans 15 amino acids. V lost 4 bases, J lost 3 bases, and 17 bases lay in between. Germline V CDR1 and CDR2: SGHRS, YFSETQ.

In this sample, this clone turned up once. The chain combines TRBV5-4 with TRBJ1-2, with D possibly matching TRBD1 (5 bases). The CDR3 loop spans 13 amino acids. Trimming took off 0 bases at V and 4 bases at J, with 7 bases between the two ends. CDR1 is SGHNT, CDR2 YYREEE, per germline (reference sequence). For the CDR3, the DNA is TGTGCCAGCAGCTTGGACAGGACCTATGGCTACACCTTC. Translating it yields CASSLDRTYGYTF.

The V gene is TRBV10-3, the J gene TRBJ2-7; D may be TRBD1 (5 bases). The ends were cut back, 6 bases at V and 0 bases at J, with 9 bases in the middle. In germline, CDR1 is ENHRY, CDR2 SYGVKD. The CDR3 runs 13 residues. The chain's CDR3 is CAIREDTSYEQYF. CDR3 bases: TGTGCCATCAGAGAGGACACCTCCTACGAGCAGTACTTC.

The V gene is TRBV7-2, the J gene TRBJ1-1; 12 bases align to TRBD1. This CDR3 has 17 residues. Germline V gene sequence: CDR1 SGHTA, CDR2 FQGNSA. The trim removed 6 bases at V and 3 bases at J, leaving 11 bases unmatched. The CDR3, as DNA: TGTGCCAGCAGACAGGGGACAGGGGGCTTTCGTTACACTGAAGCTTTCTTT. Translation: CASRQGTGGFRYTEAFF.

V gene TRBV28 combines with J gene TRBJ2-1, with 8 nucleotides matching TRBD1. The V gene's germline CDR1 is MDHEN and CDR2 SYDVKM. V lost 6 bases, J lost 3 bases, and 13 bases stayed unmatched. CDR3 length equals 17 residues. The CDR3 sequence is CASSKGAGGLSYNEQFF. The CDR3 DNA reads as TGTGCCAGCAGCAAAGGAGCAGGGGGCCTAAGCTACAATGAGCAGTTCTTC.

This chain links TRBV30 with TRBJ2-7; 8 nucleotides line up with TRBD2. Trimming at V came to 2 bases and at J to 2 bases, leaving 5 bases not matched to a gene. CDR3 length: 14 amino acids. CDR1 is GTSNPN, CDR2 SVGIG, per germline (reference sequence). CDR3 region: CAWSRSGTTYEQYF. CDR3 nucleotides: TGTGCCTGGAGTCGTAGCGGGACAACCTACGAGCAGTACTTC. The variable domain in full, with the rest retrieved from reference TRBV30 and TRBJ2-7, is SQTIHQWPATLVQPVGSPLSLECTVEGTSNPNLYWYRQAAGRGLQLLFYSVGIGQISSEVPQNLSASRPQDRQFILSSKKLLLSDSGFYLCAWSRSGTTYEQYFGPGTRLTVT.

This chain links TRBV28 with TRBJ1-4; D gene ambiguous. The V and J ends lost 6 bases and 8 bases respectively, with 19 bases between them. The CDR3 is 15 residues long. Germline V gene data show CDR1 as MDHEN and CDR2 as SYDVKM. As DNA, the CDR3 is TGTGCCAGCAGCCCCGCTGGCCGCCGCCGAGAAAAACTGTTTTTT. Protein product: CASSPAGRRREKLFF.

V and J are TRBV5-1 and TRBJ2-3; 7 nucleotides agree with TRBD1. With V trimmed by 0 bases and J by 2 bases, 3 bases remained unmatched. The CDR3 extends over 15 amino acids. The germline V gene has CDR1 SGHRS and CDR2 YFSETQ. CDR3 protein: CASSLGQGDTDTQYF. CDR3 in DNA: TGCGCCAGCAGCTTGGGACAGGGAGACACAGATACGCAGTATTTT. Full variable domain (outside the CDR3, taken from reference TRBV5-1 and TRBJ2-3): KAGVTQTPRYLIKTRGQQVTLSCSPISGHRSVSWYQQTPGQGLQFLFEYFSETQRNKGNFPGRFSGRQFSNSRSEMNVSTLELGDSALYLCASSLGQGDTDTQYFGPGTRLTVL.

This sequence joins TRBV6-5 and TRBJ2-5; D gene uncertain. Trimming shortened V by 0 bases and J by 6 bases, and 14 bases separated the two germline ends. Germline V lookup: CDR1 MNHEY, CDR2 SVGAGI. The CDR3 length is 15 residues. Here the CDR3 reads CASSYSSSVLKTQYF. DNA of the CDR3: TGTGCCAGCAGTTACTCGTCCAGCGTTCTAAAGACCCAGTACTTC.

V gene TRBV19 combines with J gene TRBJ2-7; D assignment may be TRBD1 or TRBD2 (5 bases each). This CDR3 has 15 residues. CDR1 and CDR2 from the germline V gene are LNHDA and SQIVND (reference sequence). V was shortened by 3 bases and J by 5 bases, with 17 bases between the two germline ends. DNA for the CDR3: TGTGCCAGTAGTATGGGGGTCACCCCGAACCACGAGCAGTACTTC. Residues: CASSMGVTPNHEQYF.

The rearrangement uses TRBV7-9 and TRBJ2-3; TRBD1 or TRBD2 may be the D gene (5 bases each). This CDR3 region has 18 residues. The ends were cut back, 5 bases at V and 0 bases at J, with 21 bases in the middle. Germline V lookup: CDR1 SEHNR, CDR2 FQNEAQ (reference sequence). The CDR3 loop is CASSPGTASGPSTDTQYF. CDR3 sequence (DNA): TGTGCCAGCAGCCCGGGGACCGCCAGCGGACCTAGCACAGATACGCAGTATTTT. Full variable domain (remainder filled in from reference TRBV7-9 and TRBJ2-3): DTGVSQNPRHKITKRGQNVTFRCDPISEHNRLYWYRQTLGQGPEFLTYFQNEAQLEKSRLLSDRFSAERPKGSFSTLEIQRTEQGDSAMYLCASSPGTASGPSTDTQYFGPGTRLTVL.

CDR3 sequence reads: CASSLTSSYNEQFF. CDR3 nucleotide sequence: TGTGCCAGCAGCTTGACTAGCTCCTACAATGAGCAGTTCTTC. V is TRBV5-6 and J is TRBJ2-1; D may be TRBD2 (5 bases). CDR3 length: 14 residues. V was pared by 1 base and J by 0 bases, with 5 bases between. Germline CDR1 and CDR2: SGHDT and YYEEEE.

The rearrangement links TRBV30 to TRBJ2-1; 7 bases align to TRBD2. The trim removed 3 bases at V and 4 bases at J, leaving 9 bases unmatched. Per germline, CDR1 GTSNPN and CDR2 SVGIG (reference sequence). CDR3 length: 15 residues. This CDR3 is CAWSPGASGYNEQFF. The CDR3 bases are TGTGCCTGGAGCCCCGGGGCTAGCGGTTACAATGAGCAGTTCTTC.

J is TRBJ2-1 and V is TRBV11-2; 12 bases align to TRBD1. The ends lost 5 bases at V and 8 bases at J; junction bases unmatched: 7. The CDR3 length is 15 residues. CDR1 is SGHAT and CDR2 is FQNNGV in the germline V gene. The CDR3 here is CASSLGQGADYEQFF. In DNA form, the CDR3 reads TGTGCCAGCAGCCTGGGACAGGGGGCTGACTATGAGCAGTTCTTC.

The DNA for the CDR3 is TGCGCCAGCAGCCAAGCCGCGCGGCGCACAGATACGCAGTATTTT. It encodes CASSQAARRTDTQYF. The V and J genes are TRBV4-1 and TRBJ2-3; D not certain. The CDR3 has 15 amino acids. Looked up from germline, CDR1 is MGHRA and CDR2 is YSYEKL. V lost 1 base and J lost 1, with 9 bases in between.

V usage is TRBV7-2 and J usage is TRBJ2-5; D is perhaps TRBD1 (6 bases). The DNA end lines up better with TRBJ2-7; the J call may be wrong. Germline V CDR1 and CDR2: SGHTA, FQGNSA. The CDR3 has 16 residues. The CDR3 DNA sequence: TGTGCCAGCAGCCGAAACAACATCAGGGGATCCTACGAGCAGTACTTC. This gives the protein CASSRNNIRGSYEQYF.

The gene calls are TRBV11-1 and TRBJ2-1; D may be TRBD2 (6 bases). The ends were cut back, 2 bases at V and 3 bases at J, with 11 bases in the middle. CDR3 length: 15 amino acids. Germline V gives CDR1 SGHAT, CDR2 FQDESV (reference sequence). DNA for the CDR3: TGTGCCAGCAGCTTATTACTAGCCGACTACAATGAGCAGTTCTTC. The encoded protein is CASSLLLADYNEQFF.

The chain combines TRBV4-3 with TRBJ1-2, with a possible D match to TRBD1 (6 bases). The V end was cut by 2 bases, the J end by 8 bases, with 12 bases between. CDR3 length: 13 amino acids. Germline CDR1 is LGHNA and CDR2 is YSLEER. The CDR3 region is CASSQIRGEGYTF. Here the CDR3 DNA reads TGCGCCAGCAGCCAAATCAGGGGCGAGGGCTACACCTTC.